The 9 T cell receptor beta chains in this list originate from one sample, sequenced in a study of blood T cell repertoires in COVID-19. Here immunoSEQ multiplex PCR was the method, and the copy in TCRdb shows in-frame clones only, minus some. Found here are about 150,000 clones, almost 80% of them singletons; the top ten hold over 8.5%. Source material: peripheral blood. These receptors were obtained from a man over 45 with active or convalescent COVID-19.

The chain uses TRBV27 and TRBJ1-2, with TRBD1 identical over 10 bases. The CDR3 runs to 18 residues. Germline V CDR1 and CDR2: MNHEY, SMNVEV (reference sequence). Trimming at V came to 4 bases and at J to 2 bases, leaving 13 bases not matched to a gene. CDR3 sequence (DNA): TGTGCCAGCAGTTCTTTGCGGGACAGGGGCCGTCCGAACTATGGCTACACCTTC. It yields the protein CASSSLRDRGRPNYGYTF.

In nucleotides, the CDR3 is TGTGCCAGCAGGTATACTAGGGCGAATGAGCAGTTCTTC. It translates to CASRYTRANEQFF. This chain uses TRBV28 with TRBJ2-1; D may be TRBD2 (5 bases). This CDR3 is built from 13 residues. Looked up from germline, CDR1 is MDHEN and CDR2 is SYDVKM. V was cut by 6 bases and J by 7 bases, with 13 bases left in between. The full variable domain, completed using reference TRBV28 and TRBJ2-1, is DVKVTQSSRYLVKRTGEKVFLECVQDMDHENMFWYRQDPGLGLRLIYFSYDVKMKEKGDIPEGYSVSREKKERFSLILESASTNQTSMYLCASRYTRANEQFFGPGTRLTVL.

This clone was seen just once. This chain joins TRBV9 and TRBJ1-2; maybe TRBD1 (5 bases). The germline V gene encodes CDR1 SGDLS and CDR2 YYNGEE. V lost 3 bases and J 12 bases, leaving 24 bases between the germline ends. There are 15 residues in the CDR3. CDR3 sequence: CASSGHLDPSGGDTF. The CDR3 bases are TGTGCCAGCAGCGGTCACCTGGACCCAAGTGGGGGGGACACCTTC.

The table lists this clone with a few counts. As DNA, the CDR3 is TGTGCCAGCAGCGTCGACAGGGGCAACACCATATATTTT. Translating gives CASSVDRGNTIYF. This sequence joins TRBV9 and TRBJ1-3; TRBD1 matches 8 bases. CDR3 length: 13 amino acids. V shed 2 bases, J shed 7 bases, and the junction held 2 bases outside the gene matches. The V gene's germline CDR1 is SGDLS and CDR2 YYNGEE.

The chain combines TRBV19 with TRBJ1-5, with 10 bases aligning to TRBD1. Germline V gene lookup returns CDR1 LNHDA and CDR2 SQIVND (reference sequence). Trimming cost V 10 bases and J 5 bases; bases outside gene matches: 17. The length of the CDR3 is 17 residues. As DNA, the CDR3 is TGTGCCACCTCGGGACAGGGGACCCCACGGATCGATCAGCCCCAGCATTTT. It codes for CATSGQGTPRIDQPQHF.

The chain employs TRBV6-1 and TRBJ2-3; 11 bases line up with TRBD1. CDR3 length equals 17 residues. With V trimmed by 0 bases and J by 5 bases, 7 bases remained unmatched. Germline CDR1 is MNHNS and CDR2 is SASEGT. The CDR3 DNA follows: TGTGCCAGCAGTGAAGCAGGGACAGGGGGAACCGAAGATACGCAGTATTTT. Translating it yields CASSEAGTGGTEDTQYF.

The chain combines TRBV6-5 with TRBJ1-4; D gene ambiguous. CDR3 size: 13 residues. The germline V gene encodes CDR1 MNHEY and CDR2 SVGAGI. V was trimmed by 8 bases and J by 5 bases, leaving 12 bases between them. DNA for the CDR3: TGTGCCAGCCGAAGGGAGGAGAATGAAAAACTGTTTTTT. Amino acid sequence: CASRREENEKLFF.

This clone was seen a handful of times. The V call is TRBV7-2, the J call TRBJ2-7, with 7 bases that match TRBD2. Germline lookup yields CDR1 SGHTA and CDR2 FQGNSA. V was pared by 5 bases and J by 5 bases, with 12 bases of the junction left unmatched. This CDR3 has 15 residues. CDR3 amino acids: CASSLSGLLTDEQYF. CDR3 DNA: TGTGCCAGCAGCCTTAGCGGGCTATTAACCGACGAGCAGTACTTC.

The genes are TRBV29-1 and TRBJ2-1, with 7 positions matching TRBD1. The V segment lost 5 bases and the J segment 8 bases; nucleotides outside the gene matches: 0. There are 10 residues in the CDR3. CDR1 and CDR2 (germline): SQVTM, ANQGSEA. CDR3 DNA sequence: TGCAGCGTTACAGGGGATGAGCAGTTCTTC. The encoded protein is CSVTGDEQFF.